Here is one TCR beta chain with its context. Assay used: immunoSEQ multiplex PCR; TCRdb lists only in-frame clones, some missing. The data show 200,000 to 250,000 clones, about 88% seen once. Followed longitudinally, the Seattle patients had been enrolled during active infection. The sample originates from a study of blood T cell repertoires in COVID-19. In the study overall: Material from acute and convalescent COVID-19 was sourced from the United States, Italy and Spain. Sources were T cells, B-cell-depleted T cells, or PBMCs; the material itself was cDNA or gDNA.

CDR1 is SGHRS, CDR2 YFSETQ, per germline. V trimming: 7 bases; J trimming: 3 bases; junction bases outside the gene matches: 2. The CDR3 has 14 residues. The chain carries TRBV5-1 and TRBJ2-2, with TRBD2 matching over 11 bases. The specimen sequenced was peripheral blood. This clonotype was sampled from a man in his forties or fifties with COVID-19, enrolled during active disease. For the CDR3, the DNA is TGCGCCAGCGGGGGACTAGCGGACACCGGGGAGCTGTTTTTT. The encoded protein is CASGGLADTGELFF. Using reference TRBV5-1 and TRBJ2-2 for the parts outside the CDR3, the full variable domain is KAGVTQTPRYLIKTRGQQVTLSCSPISGHRSVSWYQQTPGQGLQFLFEYFSETQRNKGNFPGRFSGRQFSNSRSEMNVSTLELGDSALYLCASGGLADTGELFFGEGSRLTVL.